Sequencing of this T cell receptor beta chain was carried out in a study of shared clonotypes between healthy human individuals. The deep-level immunoSEQ assay was used. Clones were read by immunoSEQ multiplex PCR, and TCRdb kept only the in-frame ones, dropping some. The sample lists hundreds of thousands of clones; over 65% were seen once. Material for sequencing was memory CD4+ T cells sorted from blood. As for subset: CD45RA-negative fraction. The sequence derives from a woman in her 30s in good health.

The CDR3: CASSRSGSTRTGELFF. The CDR3 DNA reads as TGTGCCAGCAGCAGGAGCGGGAGCACTCGAACCGGGGAGCTGTTTTTT. The genes are TRBV27 and TRBJ2-2; 8 bases agree with TRBD2. This CDR3 is 16 amino acids long. CDR1 is MNHEY and CDR2 is SMNVEV in the germline V gene (reference sequence). V shed 6 bases, J shed 5 bases, and the junction held 11 bases outside the gene matches.